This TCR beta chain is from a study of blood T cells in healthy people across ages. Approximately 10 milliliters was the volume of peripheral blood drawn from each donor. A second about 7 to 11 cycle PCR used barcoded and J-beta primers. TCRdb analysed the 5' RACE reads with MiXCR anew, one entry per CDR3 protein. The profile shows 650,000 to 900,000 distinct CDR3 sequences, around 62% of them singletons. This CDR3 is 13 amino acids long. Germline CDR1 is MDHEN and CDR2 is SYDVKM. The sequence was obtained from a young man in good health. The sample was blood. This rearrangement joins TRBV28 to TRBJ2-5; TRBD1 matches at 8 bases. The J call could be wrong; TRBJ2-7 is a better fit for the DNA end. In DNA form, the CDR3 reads TGTGCCAGCAGGGAAGGCCAGGGGGCCGAGCAGTACTTC. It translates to CASREGQGAEQYF.